The 25 T cell receptor beta chains listed next were all sequenced from one sample in a study of cytomegalovirus exposure and HLA in healthy donors. PCR was performed using 60 Vbeta and 13 Jbeta primers. Using immunoSEQ multiplex PCR, the repertoire was profiled, and TCRdb retains in-frame clones only, with some absent. This sample has some 160,000 clones, with 70% to 80% found just once. The sequencing input was PBMCs. The receptors stem from a male donor in good health and CMV-seronegative.

This rearrangement joins TRBV27 to TRBJ2-5; D unclear. V lost 8 bases to trimming and J lost 7 bases, with 17 bases between them. The CDR3 is made up of 13 amino acids. Germline lookup yields CDR1 MNHEY and CDR2 SMNVEV (reference sequence). The CDR3 nucleotides are TGTGCCAGCGCCCGTGGCCTTTTTGGGACCCAGTACTTC. Protein product: CASARGLFGTQYF.

The CDR3 DNA reads TGTGCCAGCTCACTTACGACAGGGTCGGACTATGGCTACACCTTC. Translating it yields CASSLTTGSDYGYTF. The chain combines TRBV18 with TRBJ1-2; the match to TRBD1 covers 7 bases. With V trimmed by 4 bases and J by 3 bases, 8 bases remained unmatched. Germline loops: CDR1 KGHSH, CDR2 LQKENI. The CDR3 is 15 residues long.

The V and J genes are TRBV11-3 and TRBJ2-3; tentatively, D is TRBD1 (6 bases). V was pared by 8 bases and J by 2 bases, with 14 bases between. This CDR3 has 14 residues. Germline loops: CDR1 SGHNT, CDR2 YENEEA. The CDR3 bases are TGTGCCAGCGGCACGGGACACTCCACAGATACGCAGTATTTT. Translation gives CASGTGHSTDTQYF.

This clone was observed once. The rearrangement joins TRBV5-4 to TRBJ2-5; D remains ambiguous. TRBJ2-7 explains the end of the DNA better; the J call may be wrong. The CDR3 covers 11 residues. CDR1 and CDR2 from the germline V gene are SGHNT and YYREEE (reference sequence). CDR3 amino acids: CASSTNYEQYF. CDR3 coding DNA: TGTGCCAGCAGCACCAACTACGAGCAGTACTTC.

The rearrangement joins TRBV11-3 to TRBJ2-2; 11 bases are a match to TRBD2. Trimming removed 5 bases from V and 0 bases from J; junction bases left unmatched: 8. Germline V gives CDR1 SGHNT, CDR2 YENEEA. The CDR3 is 18 residues long. The CDR3 DNA reads TGTGCCAGCAGCGGACCCCGTAGCGGGGGGGCGAACACCGGGGAGCTGTTTTTT. It encodes CASSGPRSGGANTGELFF. Full variable domain (missing parts from reference TRBV11-3 and TRBJ2-2): EAGVVQSPRYKIIEKKQPVAFWCNPISGHNTLYWYLQNLGQGPELLIRYENEEAVDDSQLPKDRFSAERLKGVDSTLKIQPAELGDSAVYLCASSGPRSGGANTGELFFGEGSRLTVL.

This clone occurred many times. The chain carries TRBV5-1 and TRBJ2-2, with TRBD1 identical over 8 bases. Trimming removed 2 bases from V and 2 bases from J; junction bases left unmatched: 5. Per the germline V gene, CDR1 is SGHRS and CDR2 is YFSETQ. The CDR3 consists of 16 residues. The CDR3 loop is CASSFYGTGNTGELFF. As DNA, the CDR3 is TGCGCCAGCAGCTTTTACGGGACAGGAAACACCGGGGAGCTGTTTTTT.

This chain joins TRBV5-1 and TRBJ1-1; 7 bases are a match to TRBD1. Germline V gives CDR1 SGHRS, CDR2 YFSETQ. The junction had 10 bases not matched to a gene; V was cut back by 3 bases and J by 5 bases. This CDR3 contains 15 residues. DNA for the CDR3: TGCGCCAGCAGCTCAACCGGGACAGACGGTACTGAAGCTTTCTTT. This translates into CASSSTGTDGTEAFF.

The chain has TRBV6-1 and TRBJ2-1, with 7 bases matching TRBD2. V shed 4 bases and J 0 bases; nucleotides not matched to a gene: 6. Germline values: CDR1 MNHNS, CDR2 SASEGT. The CDR3 contains 16 residues. The CDR3 coding sequence is TGTGCCAGCAGTGGGTGGGGGGGGAGCTCCTACAATGAGCAGTTCTTC. Its protein product is CASSGWGGSSYNEQFF.

The chain has TRBV18 and TRBJ1-1; 11 positions match TRBD1. Germline assignment: CDR1 KGHSH and CDR2 LQKENI. This CDR3 is built from 15 residues. V lost 3 bases to trimming and J lost 8 bases; unmatched junction nucleotides: 8. The CDR3 bases are TGTGCCAGCTCACCCCAAGGACAGGGGGCGGCGGAAGCTTTCTTT. Amino acids: CASSPQGQGAAEAFF.

This rearrangement joins TRBV5-4 to TRBJ2-7; 11 bases fit TRBD2. There are 12 residues in the CDR3. Germline V CDR1 and CDR2: SGHNT, YYREEE (reference sequence). Trimming took 4 bases from V and 9 from J; bases not matched to a gene: 3. CDR3: CASSGTSGVQYF. DNA for the CDR3: TGTGCCAGCAGCGGGACTAGCGGCGTGCAGTACTTC. Based on the CDR3 plus reference TRBV5-4 and TRBJ2-7, the full variable domain is ETGVTQSPTHLIKTRGQQVTLRCSSQSGHNTVSWYQQALGQGPQFIFQYYREEENGRGNFPPRFSGLQFPNYSSELNVNALELDDSALYLCASSGTSGVQYFGPGTRLTVT.

This chain links TRBV9 with TRBJ2-7; D perhaps matches TRBD2 (6 bases). CDR1 is SGDLS and CDR2 is YYNGEE in the germline V gene. The CDR3 consists of 15 residues. Trimming cost V 0 bases and J 1 base, with 11 bases left between them. CDR3 loop: CASSVAGGDSYEQYF. As DNA, the CDR3 is TGTGCCAGCAGCGTAGCCGGGGGTGATTCCTACGAGCAGTACTTC. The variable domain in full, completed from reference TRBV9 and TRBJ2-7, reads DSGVTQTPKHLITATGQRVTLRCSPRSGDLSVYWYQQSLDQGLQFLIQYYNGEERAKGNILERFSAQQFPDLHSELNLSSLELGDSALYFCASSVAGGDSYEQYFGPGTRLTVT.

The V call is TRBV19, the J call TRBJ2-2; TRBD2 matches 10 bases. The junction had 4 bases not matched to a gene; V was cut back by 5 bases and J by 4 bases. CDR1 is LNHDA and CDR2 is SQIVND in the germline V gene (reference sequence). The CDR3 covers 15 residues. The CDR3 sequence: CASSVAGGPTGELFF. CDR3 in DNA: TGTGCCAGTAGTGTAGCGGGGGGACCCACCGGGGAGCTGTTTTTT.

The V gene is TRBV5-6, the J gene TRBJ2-1, with 11 bases fitting TRBD2. The CDR3 sequence is 16 residues long. Germline V lookup: CDR1 SGHDT, CDR2 YYEEEE. The J segment lost 3 bases and the V segment lost 4 bases, leaving 6 bases of the junction unmatched. CDR3 DNA sequence: TGTGCCAGCAGCATAGGGACTAGCGGCAGCTACAATGAGCAGTTCTTC. Its protein product is CASSIGTSGSYNEQFF.

This clone was observed a single time. The chain joins TRBV25-1 to TRBJ2-3, with 10 nucleotides matching TRBD2. The CDR3 loop spans 15 amino acids. Per germline, CDR1 MGHDK and CDR2 SYGVNS. V lost 4 bases and J lost 5; bases outside the gene matches: 6. In DNA, the CDR3 is TGTGCCAGCAGTGCCAGCGGGAGGGCCGGAGATACGCAGTATTTT. The encoded protein is CASSASGRAGDTQYF.

The chain employs TRBV5-4 and TRBJ2-1; D uncertain. Looked up from germline, CDR1 is SGHNT and CDR2 is YYREEE (reference sequence). V was clipped by 1 base and J by 6 bases, with 8 bases between them. The CDR3 consists of 13 residues. The CDR3 is CASSLSQINEQFF. CDR3 DNA: TGTGCCAGCAGCTTGAGTCAGATCAATGAGCAGTTCTTC.

DNA for the CDR3: TGTGCCAGCAGCCACGGACTAGGGAGCACAGATACGCAGTATTTT. Its translation: CASSHGLGSTDTQYF. The V gene is TRBV27, the J gene TRBJ2-3, with TRBD2 matching 7 bases. J gave up 0 bases and V 6 bases, and 6 bases lay outside the gene matches. In germline, CDR1 is MNHEY, CDR2 SMNVEV (reference sequence). The CDR3 totals 15 residues.

The sample holds a few counts of this clone. The genes are TRBV28 and TRBJ2-5, with TRBD1 matching 9 bases. This CDR3 is built from 14 residues. Germline loops: CDR1 MDHEN, CDR2 SYDVKM. Trimming removed 5 bases from V and 6 bases from J; junction bases left unmatched: 7. CDR3 coding DNA: TGTGCCAGCAGTCCAATCACAGGGGGCAAGACCCAGTACTTC. Its protein is CASSPITGGKTQYF.

The chain recombines TRBV11-3 with TRBJ2-1; tentatively, D is TRBD1 (5 bases). Per the germline V gene, CDR1 is SGHNT and CDR2 is YENEEA. The germline V and J ends were trimmed by 6 bases and 4 bases, with 7 bases remaining between them. The CDR3 consists of 12 residues. CDR3 amino acids: CASSGAYNEQFF. CDR3 in DNA: TGTGCCAGCAGTGGGGCTTACAATGAGCAGTTCTTC.

The rearrangement links TRBV11-3 to TRBJ1-1; tentatively, D is TRBD1 (5 bases). The V gene lost 1 base and the J gene lost 2 bases, with 8 bases spanning the gap. There are 14 residues in the CDR3. Germline values: CDR1 SGHNT, CDR2 YENEEA. Here the CDR3 reads CASSLGQGNTEAFF. The CDR3 DNA reads TGTGCCAGCAGCTTAGGGCAGGGAAACACTGAAGCTTTCTTT.

V usage is TRBV4-1 and J usage is TRBJ1-3; D is unresolved. Germline V gives CDR1 MGHRA, CDR2 YSYEKL. The CDR3 length is 15 residues. The V end lost 4 bases, the J end lost 0 bases, and 10 bases lay between the germline ends. The CDR3 is CASSLVSDSGNTIYF. The CDR3, as DNA: TGCGCCAGCAGCCTTGTCAGTGACTCTGGAAACACCATATATTTT.

The V gene is TRBV5-1, the J gene TRBJ1-4; 7 nucleotides agree with TRBD1. The CDR3 extends over 14 amino acids. The germline gives CDR1 SGHRS, CDR2 YFSETQ. Trimming removed 4 bases from V and 4 bases from J; junction bases left unmatched: 4. CDR3 residues: CASSRTGDNEKLFF. For the CDR3, the DNA is TGCGCCAGCAGCCGAACAGGGGATAATGAAAAACTGTTTTTT.

This sequence joins TRBV4-3 and TRBJ1-6; unclear D gene. The CDR3 contains 17 residues. V was trimmed by 0 bases and J by 3 bases, leaving 12 bases between them. CDR1 is LGHNA and CDR2 is YSLEER in the germline V gene. This CDR3 is CASSQEFETSYNSPLHF. The DNA for the CDR3 is TGCGCCAGCAGCCAAGAATTTGAAACTAGCTATAATTCACCCCTCCACTTT.

This clone was recorded a few times. This chain links TRBV6-1 with TRBJ1-1; TRBD1 matches at 7 bases. Germline V CDR1 and CDR2: MNHNS, SASEGT. Trimming at V came to 4 bases and at J to 3 bases, leaving 5 bases not matched to a gene. The CDR3 extends over 14 amino acids. The DNA for the CDR3 is TGTGCCAGCAGTGGCGTCCAGGGGGACACTGAAGCTTTCTTT. As protein: CASSGVQGDTEAFF.

The chain uses TRBV7-3 and TRBJ1-1; D perhaps matches TRBD1 (5 bases). The CDR3 consists of 13 residues. Germline-derived CDR1 and CDR2 are SGHTA and FQGTGA. V was pared by 4 bases and J by 3 bases, with 9 bases between. The CDR3 sequence is CASSSTVYTEAFF. CDR3 nucleotide sequence: TGTGCCAGCAGCTCGACAGTATACACTGAAGCTTTCTTT.

Concerning this clone: At the DNA level, this CDR3 is encoded by other sequences in the same sample as well. J is TRBJ1-2 and V is TRBV28; tentative D call: TRBD1 (5 bases). The CDR3 is 12 amino acids. The ends were cut back, 3 bases at V and 5 bases at J, with 7 bases in the middle. Germline CDR1 is MDHEN and CDR2 is SYDVKM. CDR3 amino acids: CASSLGGYGYTF. The CDR3 region has the DNA TGTGCCAGCAGTTTGGGGGGATATGGCTACACCTTC.